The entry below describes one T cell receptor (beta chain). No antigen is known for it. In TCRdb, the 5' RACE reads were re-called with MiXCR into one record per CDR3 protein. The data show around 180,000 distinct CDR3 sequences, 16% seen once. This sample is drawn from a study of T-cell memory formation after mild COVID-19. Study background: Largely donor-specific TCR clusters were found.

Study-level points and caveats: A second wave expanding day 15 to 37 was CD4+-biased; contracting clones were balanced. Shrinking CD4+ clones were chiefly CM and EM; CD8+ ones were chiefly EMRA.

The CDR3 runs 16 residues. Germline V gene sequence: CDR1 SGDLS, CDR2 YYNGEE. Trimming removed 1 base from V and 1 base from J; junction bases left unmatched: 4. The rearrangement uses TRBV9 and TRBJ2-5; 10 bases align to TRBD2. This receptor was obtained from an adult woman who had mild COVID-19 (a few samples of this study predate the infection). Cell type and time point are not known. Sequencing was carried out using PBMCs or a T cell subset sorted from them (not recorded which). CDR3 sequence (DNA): TGTGCCAGCAGCGTATCCGAGCGGGGGGGCCAAGAGACCCAGTACTTC. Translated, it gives CASSVSERGGQETQYF.